These 29 T cell receptor beta chains came from one sample sequenced in a study of Tregs in tolerant kidney transplant recipients. Sequenced by immunoSEQ multiplex PCR; TCRdb stores in-frame clones only, minus some. The sample shows about 110,000 clones, around 91% of them seen only once. Specimen: CD4+ T cells from blood, collected before the transplant. These receptors came from a human donor who received a combined kidney and bone marrow transplant.

The chain has TRBV27 and TRBJ2-7; no clear D. The V gene lost 2 bases and the J gene lost 1 base, with 6 bases spanning the gap. This CDR3 has 13 residues. In germline, CDR1 is MNHEY, CDR2 SMNVEV (reference sequence). The CDR3 sequence: CASSLKISYEQYF. As DNA, the CDR3 is TGTGCCAGCAGTTTAAAAATATCCTACGAGCAGTACTTC.

The chain recombines TRBV7-2 with TRBJ1-5; the match to TRBD1 covers 7 bases. This CDR3 comprises 15 residues. J lost 1 base, V lost 4 bases, and 4 bases had no gene match. Germline lookup yields CDR1 SGHTA and CDR2 FQGNSA. The CDR3 coding sequence is TGTGCCAGCAGCTCTAGACAGGGAAGCAATCAGCCCCAGCATTTT. As protein: CASSSRQGSNQPQHF.

The chain has TRBV5-4 and TRBJ1-1; D perhaps matches TRBD1 (5 bases). Between the trimmed V and J ends, which lost 10 bases and 0 bases, there was a span of 16 bases. Germline V gene data show CDR1 as SGHNT and CDR2 as YYREEE (reference sequence). This CDR3 region has 14 residues. CDR3 region: CASRGRGLNTEAFF. CDR3 sequence (DNA): TGTGCCTCCCGGGGTCGGGGGTTGAACACTGAAGCTTTCTTT. Filled out from reference TRBV5-4 and TRBJ1-1, the complete variable domain reads ETGVTQSPTHLIKTRGQQVTLRCSSQSGHNTVSWYQQALGQGPQFIFQYYREEENGRGNFPPRFSGLQFPNYSSELNVNALELDDSALYLCASRGRGLNTEAFFGQGTRLTVV.

This clone has a handful of counts. The chain uses TRBV19 and TRBJ2-4; 15 bases map to TRBD2. Germline assignment: CDR1 LNHDA and CDR2 SQIVND (reference sequence). There are 17 residues in the CDR3. J gave up 6 bases and V 5 bases, and 8 bases lay outside the gene matches. The CDR3 reads CASSVRTSGGASNIQYF. The CDR3 nucleotides are TGTGCCAGTAGTGTCCGGACTAGCGGGGGGGCTTCAAACATTCAGTACTTC.

This chain connects TRBV7-2 to TRBJ2-1; 16 bases align to TRBD2. The V and J ends lost 5 bases and 9 bases, in that order; junction bases with no gene match: 10. This CDR3 has 17 amino acids. Germline V lookup: CDR1 SGHTA, CDR2 FQGNSA. The CDR3 loop reads CASSPYGTSGRVGEQFF. DNA of the CDR3: TGTGCCAGCAGCCCCTATGGGACTAGCGGGAGGGTAGGTGAGCAGTTCTTC.

The chain carries TRBV5-1 and TRBJ2-3; 9 bases fit TRBD2. The CDR3 totals 17 residues. CDR1 SGHRS and CDR2 YFSETQ come from the germline V gene. The ends lost 0 bases at V and 3 bases at J; junction bases unmatched: 8. CDR3: CASSLEPTSGYTDTQYF. Here the CDR3 DNA reads TGCGCCAGCAGCTTGGAACCGACTAGCGGTTATACAGATACGCAGTATTTT.

This chain's CDR3 is CASGGTGKKAFF. The CDR3 DNA is TGTGCCAGCGGGGGGACAGGGAAGAAAGCTTTCTTT. The chain couples TRBV7-9 to TRBJ1-1, with 9 bases fitting TRBD1. The CDR3 totals 12 residues. The germline gives CDR1 SEHNR, CDR2 FQNEAQ (reference sequence). The V gene end was trimmed by 8 bases and the J gene end by 9 bases; junction bases not matched to a gene: 7.

The rearrangement joins TRBV6-5 to TRBJ1-2, with D hard to call. The CDR3 loop spans 13 amino acids. Trimming cost V 7 bases and J 3 bases, with 12 bases left between them. CDR1 MNHEY and CDR2 SVGAGI come from the germline V gene. CDR3 nucleotides: TGTGCCAGCAACACGATGGCAGACTATGGCTACACCTTC. It yields the protein CASNTMADYGYTF.

This chain links TRBV7-9 with TRBJ1-5, with a weak D call TRBD1 (6 bases). Between the trimmed V and J ends, which lost 5 bases and 2 bases, there was a span of 19 bases. The germline V gene has CDR1 SEHNR and CDR2 FQNEAQ (reference sequence). The CDR3 length is 17 residues. CDR3 DNA: TGTGCCAGCAGCCTCGGGGGGCGGGGCCGGGGCAATCAGCCCCAGCATTTT. Encoded protein: CASSLGGRGRGNQPQHF.

The gene calls are TRBV9 and TRBJ1-4; a possible D gene is TRBD1 (5 bases). Trimming pared 4 bases from V and 8 bases from J, leaving 15 bases between. Germline CDR1 and CDR2: SGDLS and YYNGEE. This CDR3 is 14 amino acids long. CDR3 coding DNA: TGTGCCAGCAGCCCGGGGAGGGGCCTGGAAAAACTGTTTTTT. Its protein product is CASSPGRGLEKLFF.

This chain connects TRBV6-5 to TRBJ1-5, with D perhaps TRBD1 (6 bases). Trimming cost V 6 bases and J 6 bases, with 15 bases left between them. In germline, CDR1 is MNHEY, CDR2 SVGAGI. This CDR3 is built from 14 residues. CDR3 sequence reads: CASSPRQERQPQHF. For the CDR3, the DNA is TGTGCCAGCAGCCCCCGACAGGAGCGTCAGCCCCAGCATTTT.

A single count supports this clone. The genes are TRBV29-1 and TRBJ2-5; 8 nucleotides align to TRBD1. Looked up from germline, CDR1 is SQVTM and CDR2 is ANQGSEA. There are 13 residues in the CDR3. J lost 5 bases, V lost 6 bases, and 8 bases had no gene match. The CDR3 bases are TGCAGCGTCGAGACAGGGGTGGGGGAGACCCAGTACTTC. Translated, it gives CSVETGVGETQYF.

The rearrangement uses TRBV7-6 and TRBJ1-1; D remains ambiguous. In germline, CDR1 is SGHVS, CDR2 FNYEAQ. This CDR3 is built from 17 residues. Written as DNA, the CDR3 is TGTGCGAGCTCCCCAATTCGGTTTGTCCCCCAGAACACTGAAGCTTTCTTT. Amino acid sequence: CASSPIRFVPQNTEAFF.

This sequence joins TRBV7-9 and TRBJ1-4; 8 nucleotides agree with TRBD1. CDR1 and CDR2 (germline): SEHNR, FQNEAQ (reference sequence). V lost 1 base, J lost 3 bases, and 1 base stayed unmatched. The CDR3 runs 15 residues. CDR3: CASSLVTGANEKLFF. CDR3 nucleotides: TGTGCCAGCAGCTTAGTGACAGGGGCTAATGAAAAACTGTTTTTT.

The rearrangement uses TRBV6-6 and TRBJ2-2, with D unclear. Germline loops: CDR1 MNHNY, CDR2 SVGAGI (reference sequence). CDR3 length: 11 amino acids. V shed 7 bases and J shed 6 bases, with 6 bases lying between them. DNA of the CDR3: TGTGCCAGCACAGAGGCCGGGGAGCTGTTTTTT. It encodes CASTEAGELFF.

The V gene is TRBV28, the J gene TRBJ1-2; 11 nucleotides match TRBD1. The CDR3 runs to 16 residues. The ends lost 2 bases at V and 8 bases at J; junction bases unmatched: 10. Germline assignment: CDR1 MDHEN and CDR2 SYDVKM. The CDR3 loop is CASSLTGTGGSWGYTF. CDR3 DNA: TGTGCCAGCAGTTTAACCGGGACAGGGGGATCTTGGGGCTACACCTTC.

The rearrangement joins TRBV7-2 to TRBJ1-3; no firm D call. V shed 3 bases and J shed 4 bases, with 4 bases lying between them. The germline V gene encodes CDR1 SGHTA and CDR2 FQGNSA. This CDR3 has 12 amino acids. The CDR3 DNA reads TGTGCCAGCAGCTTTTCAGGAAACACCATATATTTT. Translation gives CASSFSGNTIYF.

This chain links TRBV5-8 with TRBJ1-2; D not resolved. CDR3 length equals 15 residues. Germline V gives CDR1 SGHTS, CDR2 YDEGEE. Trimming stripped 4 bases from V and 4 bases from J, with 17 bases between. The CDR3 bases are TGTGCCAGCAGCCCCTGGACGAAGGAGGGCTATGGCTACACCTTC. Translated, it gives CASSPWTKEGYGYTF.

The rearrangement links TRBV7-2 to TRBJ2-5; possible D gene TRBD2, 5 bases. The germline CDR1 and CDR2 sequences are SGHTA and FQGNSA. CDR3 size: 15 residues. Trimming shortened V by 5 bases and J by 2 bases, and 15 bases separated the two germline ends. CDR3 sequence (DNA): TGTGCCAGCAGCCCTCAGCGGTCATTACAAGAGACCCAGTACTTC. Protein: CASSPQRSLQETQYF. Full variable domain (remainder filled in from reference TRBV7-2 and TRBJ2-5): GAGVSQSPSNKVTEKGKDVELRCDPISGHTALYWYRQSLGQGLEFLIYFQGNSAPDKSGLPSDRFSAERTGGSVSTLTIQRTQQEDSAVYLCASSPQRSLQETQYFGPGTRLLVL.

The CDR3 DNA reads TGTGCCAGCAGCCACCGAACTAGCGGGAGGGGCAAAGGTGAGCAGTTCTTC. Its protein is CASSHRTSGRGKGEQFF. The chain employs TRBV12-1 and TRBJ2-1; the DNA was not compared with TRBD2, the D call given in the table. TRBV12-1 constitutes a pseudogene. This CDR3 has 17 residues.

The CDR3 DNA follows: TGTGCCAGCAGCCCTGCTCCCCCGGGGGGCTACACCTTC. Residues: CASSPAPPGGYTF. The chain has TRBV7-8 and TRBJ1-2; D unclear. V was shortened by 5 bases and J by 8 bases, with 15 bases between the two germline ends. The CDR3 spans 13 residues. Germline V gene lookup returns CDR1 SGHVS and CDR2 FQNEAQ.

The CDR3 region has the DNA TGTGCCAGCAGTGACCCGGGACTAGCGGGAGGGGCCCAGTACTTC. Translating gives CASSDPGLAGGAQYF. The chain combines TRBV25-1 with TRBJ2-5; 16 bases match TRBD2. Germline lookup yields CDR1 MGHDK and CDR2 SYGVNS. The V and J ends lost 3 bases and 9 bases, in that order; junction bases with no gene match: 4. This CDR3 has 15 amino acids.

CDR3 amino acids: CASSSKALTDTQYF. DNA of the CDR3: TGTGCCAGCAGCTCCAAAGCGCTCACAGATACGCAGTATTTT. The chain joins TRBV5-4 to TRBJ2-3; D unresolved. The CDR3 extends over 14 amino acids. Germline V gene data show CDR1 as SGHNT and CDR2 as YYREEE (reference sequence). Between the trimmed V and J ends, which lost 3 bases and 2 bases, there was a span of 10 bases.

This rearrangement joins TRBV30 to TRBJ2-3, with TRBD2 identical over 7 bases. The CDR3 loop spans 16 amino acids. V shed 0 bases and J 4 bases; nucleotides not matched to a gene: 10. CDR1 and CDR2 (germline): GTSNPN, SVGIG (reference sequence). The CDR3 is CAWSVEAGPPADTQYF. The CDR3 DNA reads as TGTGCCTGGAGTGTAGAAGCGGGGCCGCCGGCAGATACGCAGTATTTT.

The chain couples TRBV27 to TRBJ1-1, with TRBD1 matching over 7 bases. Germline V gene lookup returns CDR1 MNHEY and CDR2 SMNVEV (reference sequence). This CDR3 spans 15 amino acids. V shed 3 bases and J 2 bases; nucleotides not matched to a gene: 6. CDR3 protein: CASSLHRGINTEAFF. The CDR3 nucleotides read TGTGCCAGCAGTTTGCACAGGGGAATTAACACTGAAGCTTTCTTT.

The chain is built from TRBV18 and TRBJ1-1; TRBD1 matches at 7 bases. Germline CDR1 KGHSH, CDR2 LQKENI. With 3 bases clipped from V and 8 bases from J, the junction kept 6 bases outside the gene matches. The CDR3 has 13 amino acids. CDR3 sequence: CASSPAGTVEAFF. The CDR3 coding sequence is TGTGCCAGCTCACCGGCCGGGACAGTCGAAGCTTTCTTT. Variable domain in full (rest from reference TRBV18 and TRBJ1-1): NAGVMQNPRHLVRRRGQEARLRCSPMKGHSHVYWYRQLPEEGLKFMVYLQKENIIDESGMPKERFSAEFPKEGPSILRIQQVVRGDSAAYFCASSPAGTVEAFFGQGTRLTVV.

The CDR3 spells CASSLDRAPSHF. CDR3 nucleotides: TGTGCCAGCAGCCTGGACAGGGCCCCCAGCCACTTT. The chain has TRBV2 and TRBJ1-6; TRBD1 agrees at 8 bases. Looked up from germline, CDR1 is SNHLY and CDR2 is FYNNEI. After removal of 6 bases from V and 18 bases from J, the junction contained 10 bases not matched to a gene. The CDR3 has 12 amino acids.

The chain is built from TRBV19 and TRBJ2-5; D is perhaps TRBD1 (6 bases). Trimming removed 8 bases at V and 1 base at J, with 8 bases between. Germline V CDR1 and CDR2: LNHDA, SQIVND (reference sequence). The CDR3 runs 12 residues. This chain's CDR3 is CASGQFQETQYF. CDR3 DNA sequence: TGTGCCAGTGGACAGTTCCAAGAGACCCAGTACTTC.

The chain combines TRBV27 with TRBJ2-3; the match to TRBD1 covers 11 bases. The CDR3 runs to 15 residues. With V trimmed by 5 bases and J by 6 bases, 7 bases remained unmatched. CDR1 and CDR2 (germline): MNHEY, SMNVEV (reference sequence). The CDR3 loop reads CASSRGTGGRDTQYF. CDR3 DNA: TGTGCCAGCAGTCGAGGGACAGGGGGTAGGGATACGCAGTATTTT.